Described below is a single T cell receptor (beta chain) sequence and its context. The target of this receptor is not known. Per-base qualities were not stored, and no clone one base away is much larger. These data originate in a study of blood T cell repertoires in COVID-19 (dated by TCRdb to the early 2020s). Regarding the study in general: Collaborator samples came from the United States, Italy and Spain and covered acute and convalescent phases of COVID-19. Deeply sampled blood TCRbeta repertoires from subjects exposed to, actively infected with, or recovered from COVID-19 were included in the dataset. The repertoires were released in a freely available public database intended as a resource for research on the immune response to SARS-CoV-2. Sample metadata almost always included a de-identified subject ID, COVID-19 status, age in years and sex. HLA class I and class II types, where available, came from metadata supplied by the sample provider rather than from assay-based typing. Samples came from the ongoing ImmuneRACE study (first 160 participants) plus 1,254 subjects from 6 global collaborators. The material from the prospective study consisted of cDNA or gDNA derived from T cells, B-cell-depleted T cells, or PBMCs. Study-level results and caveats: How much clinical and demographic metadata was included differed by source and by participant, and the metadata was provided uncurated.

TCRbeta CDR3 regions were amplified from genomic DNA by means of the immunoSEQ Assay, a bias-controlled multiplex PCR. As for the authors' bioinformatics: Nucleated cell counts per sample were estimated from amplification of reference gene primers within the assay. To quantify the absolute abundance of each unique TCRbeta CDR3 rearrangement, sequence reads were collapsed and filtered. For each sample, productive Simpson clonality was calculated by taking the square root of Simpson's diversity index across productive rearrangements. The source is immuneACCESS, and TCRdb retained only in-frame sequences with V and J called. Part of the clones is not carried over; for the studies checked, unresolved V genes explain less than half of this, and the remainder is unexplained. From that table come the V and J calls and clone size; the DNA was used to work out D and trimming. For this sample the table gives approximately 230,000 clones, of which roughly 83% were detected only once. Together, the top ten hold about 8.9% of the sample.

V lost 5 bases and J lost 3 bases, and the count of bases not matched to a germline gene is 2. CDR1 and CDR2 are drawn from the germline V gene (reference sequence): MNHNY, SVGAGI. There are 15 amino acids in the CDR3, from cysteine to phenylalanine inclusive. Only the CDR3 DNA is retained, 45 bases long and in frame from the first base. Collaborating institutions collected whole blood in K2EDTA tubes following their own protocols. For TCRbeta analysis, collaborator samples were shipped as frozen whole blood, as isolated PBMCs, or as DNA extracted from either sample type. The sequencing sample was made of peripheral blood. The receptor's source is a man at least 80 years old with acute or convalescent COVID-19. Recombination joined TRBV6-6 with TRBJ2-6; TRBD1 matches 9 bases in the middle. The CDR3 is CASSTGGGGANVLTF. In nucleotide form, the sequence is TGTGCCAGCAGTACAGGGGGCGGTGGGGCCAACGTCCTGACTTTC.